The source of this T cell receptor beta chain is a study of blood T cell repertoires in COVID-19. Study context: PBMCs, B-cell-depleted T cells, or T cells provided the cDNA or gDNA that made up the material.

Residents of under 25 US areas, aged about 18 to 89 years, made up the participants. Cohort assignment relied on participant-reported clinical history. Methods used by the authors: By means of reference gene primer amplification, nucleated cell counts were estimated. Sequencing was performed with immunoSEQ multiplex PCR; in TCRdb, only in-frame clones are kept and a portion is missing. The DNA gave D and trimming, while V, J and clone size come from that table. The data show 200,000 or so clones, 88% seen once. Germline V gene lookup returns CDR1 KGHSH and CDR2 LQKENI. Trimming shortened V by 2 bases and J by 4 bases, and 11 bases separated the two germline ends. This CDR3 contains 15 residues.

Sequencing was performed on PBMCs or T cells enriched from blood (not recorded which). This receptor was taken from a woman in her thirties who had recovered from COVID-19. The chain couples TRBV18 to TRBJ1-4; tentative D call: TRBD1 (5 bases). The CDR3 bases are TGTGCCAGCTCACCAGGGGCGGCCGGTAATGAAAAACTGTTTTTT. It yields the protein CASSPGAAGNEKLFF.